The rows below give T cell receptor beta chains drawn from one sample of a study of blood T cell repertoires in COVID-19. The protocol was immunoSEQ multiplex PCR, while the TCRdb copy is restricted to in-frame clones and leaves out a portion. This table holds over 50,000 clones, about 82% found once. Sequenced material: peripheral blood. The receptors shown here come from a man between 70 and 80 years old with acute or convalescent COVID-19. CDR3s include the opening cysteine and the closing phenylalanine or tryptophan. The order of the fields is V gene, clone size, D gene, J gene, CDR3 protein, CDR3 DNA. D genes are given only for firm matches. Clone size is not always given. Where it is, it says once, few, many or a class for expanded clones.

V: TRBV18; size: NA; D: TRBD1; J: TRBJ1-5; CDR3: CASSPPGTGGGQPQHF; DNA: TGTGCCAGCTCACCTCCCGGGACAGGGGGCGGTCAGCCCCAGCATTTT
V: TRBV4-2; size: once; D: TRBD2; J: TRBJ2-3; CDR3: CASSPRPGGHSDTDTQYF; DNA: TGTGCCAGCAGCCCTCGACCGGGGGGTCATAGTGACACAGATACGCAGTATTTT
V: TRBV27; size: once; D: NA; J: TRBJ1-5; CDR3: CASSLRGLGNQPQHF; DNA: TGTGCCAGCAGTTTGAGAGGGCTCGGCAATCAGCCCCAGCATTTT
V: TRBV7-8; size: NA; D: TRBD1; J: TRBJ1-1; CDR3: CASSRDREAEAFF; DNA: TGTGCCAGCAGTAGGGACAGGGAGGCTGAAGCTTTCTTT
V: TRBV5-6; size: NA; D: TRBD1; J: TRBJ2-1; CDR3: CASSRGQGDEQFF; DNA: TGTGCCAGCAGCCGGGGACAGGGCGATGAGCAGTTCTTC
V: TRBV5-1; size: few; D: NA; J: TRBJ1-6; CDR3: CASSHGWGEDYNSPLHF; DNA: TGCGCCAGCAGCCACGGATGGGGGGAGGACTATAATTCACCCCTCCACTTT
V: TRBV5-8; size: NA; D: TRBD1; J: TRBJ2-4; CDR3: CASSFGDRLAKNIQYF; DNA: TGTGCCAGCAGCTTTGGGGACAGATTAGCCAAAAACATTCAGTACTTC
V: TRBV12-3/TRBV12-4; size: NA; D: NA; J: TRBJ1-3; CDR3: CASRELLGNTIYF; DNA: TGTGCCAGCAGGGAGCTTCTAGGAAACACCATATATTTT
V: TRBV18; size: NA; D: NA; J: TRBJ2-5; CDR3: CASSRQFQETQYF; DNA: TGTGCCAGCTCACGACAGTTTCAAGAGACCCAGTACTTC
V: TRBV12-3/TRBV12-4; size: NA; D: NA; J: TRBJ2-5; CDR3: CASSSRAVETQYF; DNA: TGTGCCAGCAGTTCCAGGGCGGTGGAGACCCAGTACTTC
V: TRBV25-1; size: NA; D: TRBD1; J: TRBJ2-7; CDR3: CASTGQGGYEQYF; DNA: TGTGCCAGCACAGGACAGGGGGGTTACGAGCAGTACTTC
V: TRBV21-1; size: NA; D: NA; J: TRBJ1-4; CDR3: CASSYRGEGKREKLFF; DNA: TGTGCCAGCAGTTACAGGGGAGAGGGAAAGCGCGAAAAACTGTTTTTT
V: TRBV7-2; size: NA; D: TRBD2; J: TRBJ2-5; CDR3: CASSLMGGEETQYF; DNA: TGTGCCAGCAGCTTGATGGGAGGGGAAGAGACCCAGTACTTC
V: TRBV3-1/TRBV3-2; size: few; D: TRBD2; J: TRBJ2-1; CDR3: CASSQGGLAVYNEQFF; DNA: TGTGCCAGCAGCCAAGGGGGACTAGCGGTTTACAATGAGCAGTTCTTC
V: TRBV13; size: NA; D: NA; J: TRBJ1-4; CDR3: CASSLRGYEKLFF; DNA: TGTGCCAGCAGCTTAAGAGGATATGAAAAACTGTTTTTT
V: TRBV5-4; size: NA; D: TRBD2; J: TRBJ2-3; CDR3: CASSQRLAGGTDTQYF; DNA: TGTGCCAGCAGCCAGCGACTAGCGGGGGGCACAGATACGCAGTATTTT
V: TRBV18; size: NA; D: TRBD1; J: TRBJ1-5; CDR3: CASSLQGEGQGLSF; DNA: TGTGCCAGCTCACTTCAAGGGGAGGGACAGGGACTCTCTTTT
V: TRBV4-2; size: NA; D: NA; J: TRBJ1-4; CDR3: CASSQAGGSTNEKLFF; DNA: TGTGCCAGCAGCCAAGCGGGGGGCTCAACTAATGAAAAACTGTTTTTT
V: TRBV11-2; size: NA; D: TRBD1; J: TRBJ2-2; CDR3: CASSIRQGLNTGELFF; DNA: TGTGCCAGCAGCATCAGACAGGGCCTGAACACCGGGGAGCTGTTTTTT
V: TRBV5-8; size: NA; D: NA; J: TRBJ1-5; CDR3: CASRRVKILNQPQHF; DNA: TGTGCCAGCAGACGGGTCAAGATTCTAAATCAGCCCCAGCATTTT
V: TRBV15; size: NA; D: TRBD1; J: TRBJ1-1; CDR3: CATSVHRGLHTEAFF; DNA: TGTGCCACCAGCGTCCACAGGGGGCTCCACACTGAAGCTTTCTTT
V: TRBV7-9; size: NA; D: NA; J: TRBJ2-7; CDR3: CASSLSSYEQYF; DNA: TGTGCCAGCAGCCTTAGCTCCTACGAGCAGTACTTC
V: TRBV19; size: NA; D: TRBD1; J: TRBJ1-6; CDR3: CASSRDRGGPLHF; DNA: TGTGCCAGTAGTAGGGACAGGGGAGGACCCCTCCACTTT
V: TRBV5-4; size: NA; D: NA; J: TRBJ1-2; CDR3: CARGLRGGYTF; DNA: TGTGCCAGGGGCCTCAGGGGTGGCTACACCTTC
V: TRBV29-1; size: NA; D: NA; J: TRBJ1-2; CDR3: CSVERGWDGYTF; DNA: TGCAGCGTTGAAAGGGGGTGGGATGGCTACACCTTC
V: TRBV4-1; size: NA; D: NA; J: TRBJ1-6; CDR3: CASSDFDSALYNSPLHF; DNA: TGCGCCAGCAGCGATTTTGACAGCGCGCTCTATAATTCACCCCTCCACTTT
V: TRBV10-2; size: NA; D: TRBD2; J: TRBJ2-5; CDR3: CASSEPGLAGIGETQYF; DNA: TGCGCCAGCAGTGAGCCAGGACTAGCGGGGATCGGAGAGACCCAGTACTTC
V: TRBV6-1; size: NA; D: NA; J: TRBJ2-2; CDR3: CASSGREWARSTGELFF; DNA: TGTGCCAGCAGTGGGAGGGAGTGGGCACGGAGCACCGGGGAGCTGTTTTTT
V: TRBV5-4; size: NA; D: NA; J: TRBJ1-4; CDR3: CASLDRSSEKLFF; DNA: TGTGCCAGCCTAGACAGGTCGAGTGAAAAACTGTTTTTT
V: TRBV11-1; size: once; D: NA; J: TRBJ1-5; CDR3: CASSLAADQPQHF; DNA: TGTGCCAGCAGCTTAGCGGCAGATCAGCCCCAGCATTTT
V: TRBV10-3; size: NA; D: NA; J: TRBJ2-7; CDR3: CAISESEPSYEQYF; DNA: TGTGCCATCAGTGAGTCGGAGCCATCCTACGAGCAGTACTTC
V: TRBV28; size: NA; D: TRBD2; J: TRBJ2-5; CDR3: CASSLWRGASQETQYF; DNA: TGTGCCAGCAGTTTATGGCGGGGGGCCTCACAAGAGACCCAGTACTTC
V: TRBV7-2; size: few; D: TRBD2; J: TRBJ2-7; CDR3: CASSSLAGGAYEQYF; DNA: TGTGCCAGCAGCTCATTAGCGGGGGGCGCCTACGAGCAGTACTTC